The clone carrying this TCR beta chain was detected once. CDR1 and CDR2 (germline): SQVTM, ANQGSEA. Trimming took 3 bases from V and 0 from J; bases not matched to a gene: 9. This CDR3 has 16 residues. Random hexamers were used to reverse transcribe about 0.5 to 1 ug of RNA. Each CDR3 protein is one row after TCRdb ran MiXCR on the immunoSEQ multiplex PCR reads. The sample records 65,000 to 90,000 distinct CDR3 sequences, about 95% being singletons. The source of the sample is a study of CD8 T cells in Susac syndrome. This chain uses TRBV29-1 with TRBJ2-3; 7 bases are a match to TRBD2. Sequenced sample: CD8+ T cells from PBMCs. The sequence was collected from a human donor with multiple sclerosis. CDR3 sequence: CSVEGGPIPSTDTQYF. CDR3 nucleotides: TGCAGCGTTGAGGGAGGGCCGATCCCTAGCACAGATACGCAGTATTTT.